Shown below are 2 T cell receptor beta chains from a single sample sequenced in a study of regulatory dendritic cells for organ transplantation. Produced via immunoSEQ multiplex PCR; TCRdb's table is partial and in-frame only. The table records some 11,000 clones, more than 70% of them present only once. For these receptors, no antigen is known. Sorted T cells were CFSE-labeled and cultured 5 days with allogeneic regulatory or mature dendritic cells at 1:10. The specimen sequenced was naive CD8+ T cells from blood cultured with regulatory dendritic cells. Subset denoted: CD45RA+ naive T cells. These receptors were collected from a human donor in good health.

This clone came up once. The chain joins TRBV7-9 to TRBJ2-1; no clear D gene. There are 14 residues in the CDR3. Per germline, CDR1 SEHNR and CDR2 FQNEAQ (reference sequence). Trimming left V 1 base short and J 8 bases short, with 12 bases between. CDR3 nucleotides: TGTGCCAGCAGCTTAGGGTCCGCGCGCGATGAGCAGTTCTTC. Protein: CASSLGSARDEQFF.

The V gene is TRBV6-5, the J gene TRBJ1-4, with 7 bases identical to TRBD1. CDR1 is MNHEY, CDR2 SVGAGI, per germline. The CDR3 is 15 amino acids. V lost 0 bases to trimming and J lost 2 bases; unmatched junction nucleotides: 0. The DNA of the CDR3 is TGTGCCAGCAGTTACTCGACAGGGACTAATGAAAAACTGTTTTTT. Its translation: CASSYSTGTNEKLFF.